This T cell receptor beta chain was found in a study of T cells after yellow fever vaccination. The CDR3 extends over 14 amino acids. The J segment lost 7 bases and the V segment lost 5 bases, leaving 10 bases of the junction unmatched. This clonotype was recorded many times. TCRdb independently ran MiXCR on the 5' RACE reads; one entry per CDR3 protein. The sample carries some 110,000 distinct CDR3 sequences, more than 5.5% recorded once. The rearrangement links TRBV12-3 or TRBV12-4 to TRBJ2-7; TRBD1 matches 8 bases. The receptor's source is a man aged 18 to 29 who received the YFV17D yellow fever vaccine. The specimen was CD4+ T cells sorted from PBMCs, collected 35 to 50 days after the first yellow fever vaccination. CDR3 nucleotide sequence: TGTGCCAGCAGTAAGACGCAGGGGGCTGATGAGCAGTACTTC. As protein: CASSKTQGADEQYF.